The source of this T cell receptor beta chain is a study of persistence of HIV-infected CD4 T cells. This clone showed up just a few times. What it binds is not known. This was the immunoSEQ version 4 assay in survey mode. Generated by immunoSEQ multiplex PCR, the TCRdb table keeps only in-frame clones and is missing some. The sample has under 35,000 clones; roughly three quarters are singletons. Overlapping HIV-1 Gag 15-mer peptides at approximately 0.91 ug per peptide per mL were used. Sorting selected CD4+ T cells upregulating both CD40 ligand and CD69. CDR1 is MDHEN and CDR2 is SYDVKM in the germline V gene. The CDR3 runs 17 residues. V shed 5 bases and J shed 3 bases, with 20 bases lying between them.

The chain carries TRBV28 and TRBJ2-4, with D tentatively TRBD1 (5 bases). Specimen: CD4+ T cells sorted from PBMCs after roughly 18-hour stimulation, collected from a patient who received antiretroviral therapy. The TCR was taken from an adult man with HIV who was CMV-seropositive. In DNA form, the CDR3 reads TGTGCCAGCAGTCCCCCCTGGTTGGGGCAGGGCAAAAACATTCAGTACTTC. Translated: CASSPPWLGQGKNIQYF.